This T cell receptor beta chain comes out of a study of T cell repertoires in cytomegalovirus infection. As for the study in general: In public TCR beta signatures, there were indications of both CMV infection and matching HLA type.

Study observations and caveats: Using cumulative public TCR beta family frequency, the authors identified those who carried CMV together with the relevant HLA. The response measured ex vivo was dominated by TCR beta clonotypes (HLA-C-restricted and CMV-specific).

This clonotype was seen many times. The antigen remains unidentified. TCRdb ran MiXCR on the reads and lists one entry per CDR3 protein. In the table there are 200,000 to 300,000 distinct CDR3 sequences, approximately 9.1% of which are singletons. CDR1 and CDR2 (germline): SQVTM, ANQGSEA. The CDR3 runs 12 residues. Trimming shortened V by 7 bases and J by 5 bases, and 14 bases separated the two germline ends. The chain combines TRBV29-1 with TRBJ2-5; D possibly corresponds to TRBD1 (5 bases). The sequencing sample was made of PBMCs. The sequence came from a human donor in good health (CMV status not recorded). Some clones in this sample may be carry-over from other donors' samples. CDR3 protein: CSGVQGLETQYF. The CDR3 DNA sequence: TGCAGCGGAGTTCAGGGTTTGGAGACCCAGTACTTC.